The clone carrying this T cell receptor beta chain was picked up a small number of times. Antigen unknown. Sequencing used immunoSEQ multiplex PCR; TCRdb keeps in-frame clones, though not all of them. This sample has around 130,000 clones, with over 90% found just once. Germline lookup yields CDR1 SGHVS and CDR2 FNYEAQ. Trimming cost V 5 bases and J 7 bases, with 8 bases left between them. The CDR3 runs 12 residues. The data originate from a study of T cell responses to AZD1222 COVID-19 vaccine. Study results and caveats: Reports say nearly half of spike-specific TCRs go after unmutated variant regions. Repertoires in all cases were sampled only once the peak T cell response had passed. Spike-specific TCRs gained breadth and depth after people received two AZD1222 doses.

The source of this sequence is an adult in good health. This material consisted of peripheral blood, taken on day 0 of AZD1222 vaccination. The genes are TRBV7-6 and TRBJ2-2, with D possibly matching TRBD1 (5 bases). The DNA of the CDR3 is TGTGCCAGCAGCCAGGGTCACGGGGAGCTGTTTTTT. Its protein is CASSQGHGELFF.